The 22 T cell receptor beta chains below were found in one sample sequenced in a study of blood T cell repertoires in COVID-19. Some clones are missing from TCRdb's copy, which holds only in-frame ones; the method was immunoSEQ multiplex PCR. The sample contains about 43,000 clones, 87% of which appear only once. Sequencing was carried out using peripheral blood. These TCRs come from a man between 60 and 70 years old with active COVID-19.

V usage is TRBV12-2 and J usage is TRBJ2-6; TRBD1 is taken as the D call from the table, unchecked against the DNA. TRBV12-2 corresponds to a pseudogene. CDR3 length equals 22 residues. This chain's CDR3 is CASRLSRNTSGRVTSGANVLTF. CDR3 DNA sequence: TGTGCAAGTCGCTTATCTCGAAATACCTCGGGCAGGGTCACCTCTGGGGCCAACGTCCTGACTTTC.

The chain couples TRBV7-9 to TRBJ1-4; 7 nucleotides line up with TRBD1. Trimming removed 3 bases from V and 4 bases from J; junction bases left unmatched: 8. The CDR3 spans 16 residues. Germline assignment: CDR1 SEHNR and CDR2 FQNEAQ (reference sequence). CDR3 in DNA: TGTGCCAGCAGCTTTCATACGGGACAGCTTAATGAAAAACTGTTTTTT. Translation gives CASSFHTGQLNEKLFF. Filled out from reference TRBV7-9 and TRBJ1-4, the complete variable domain reads DTGVSQNPRHKITKRGQNVTFRCDPISEHNRLYWYRQTLGQGPEFLTYFQNEAQLEKSRLLSDRFSAERPKGSFSTLEIQRTEQGDSAMYLCASSFHTGQLNEKLFFGSGTQLSVL.

V gene TRBV9 combines with J gene TRBJ2-2; 8 bases are a match to TRBD2. J was trimmed by 4 bases and V by 4 bases; bases with no gene match: 9. The CDR3 sequence is 16 residues long. Germline V CDR1 and CDR2: SGDLS, YYNGEE. This CDR3 reads CASSKGLAGGTGELFF. The CDR3 DNA reads TGTGCCAGCAGCAAAGGACTAGCTGGGGGCACCGGGGAGCTGTTTTTT.

The J gene is TRBJ1-1, the V gene TRBV6-6; 9 bases match TRBD1. Looked up from germline, CDR1 is MNHNY and CDR2 is SVGAGI (reference sequence). The CDR3 spans 15 residues. With 7 bases clipped from V and 5 bases from J, the junction kept 11 bases outside the gene matches. DNA for the CDR3: TGTGCCAGCACCGACATACAGGGGGCATTTACTGAAGCTTTCTTT. Protein product: CASTDIQGAFTEAFF.

The gene calls are TRBV5-4 and TRBJ2-7, with a tentative D call TRBD2 (6 bases). Trimming removed 3 bases from V and 7 bases from J, with 14 bases in between. There are 13 residues in the CDR3. Germline assignment: CDR1 SGHNT and CDR2 YYREEE (reference sequence). The CDR3 DNA sequence: TGTGCCAGCAGCTCGGGACTCCGGCAGGAGCAGTACTTC. It specifies CASSSGLRQEQYF.

J is TRBJ2-2 and V is TRBV4-3; TRBD1 might be the D (6 bases). The germline CDR1 and CDR2 sequences are LGHNA and YSLEER. V lost 4 bases to trimming and J lost 5 bases, with 11 bases between them. The CDR3 length is 14 residues. The CDR3 is CASSLDSGTGELFF. CDR3 sequence (DNA): TGCGCCAGCAGCCTGGACAGTGGGACCGGGGAGCTGTTTTTT.

The table lists this clone with a count of one. The CDR3 loop reads CASSQDLGGDQPQHF. The CDR3 bases are TGTGCCAGCAGCCAAGATCTAGGAGGGGATCAGCCCCAGCATTTT. The genes are TRBV3-1 (or the pseudogene TRBV3-2) and TRBJ1-5; TRBD1 is a possible D gene (5 bases). Germline CDR1 LGHDT, CDR2 YNNKEL (reference sequence). V was clipped by 0 bases and J by 5 bases, with 11 bases between them. This CDR3 is 15 amino acids long.

This clone occurred a few times. The chain carries TRBV10-2 and TRBJ2-2, with a weak D call TRBD2 (6 bases). The CDR3 is made up of 15 amino acids. The ends were cut back, 2 bases at V and 5 bases at J, with 12 bases in the middle. Germline lookup yields CDR1 WSHSY and CDR2 SAAADI. DNA for the CDR3: TGCGCCAGCAGTGAGCGGCAGGCGGGAACCGGGGAGCTGTTTTTT. It codes for CASSERQAGTGELFF.

CDR3 protein: CASSVEVRGETQYF. The CDR3 nucleotides are TGTGCCAGCAGCGTAGAGGTTCGCGGGGAGACCCAGTACTTC. The V gene is TRBV9, the J gene TRBJ2-5; possibly TRBD2 for D (5 bases). Germline CDR1 SGDLS, CDR2 YYNGEE. The V end lost 0 bases, the J end lost 5 bases, and 11 bases lay between the germline ends. The CDR3 extends over 14 amino acids.

The chain recombines TRBV19 with TRBJ2-1, with TRBD2 as a possible D gene (5 bases). The germline V gene has CDR1 LNHDA and CDR2 SQIVND (reference sequence). The length of the CDR3 is 15 residues. V was pared by 6 bases and J by 6 bases, with 18 bases between. CDR3 in DNA: TGTGCCAGTAGATTACGGGAACATACGGGCAATGAGCAGTTCTTC. Amino acids: CASRLREHTGNEQFF.

V is TRBV9 and J is TRBJ2-2, with a possible D match to TRBD1 (6 bases). V lost 0 bases and J 3 bases, leaving 9 bases between the germline ends. The CDR3 extends over 15 amino acids. Germline V gene sequence: CDR1 SGDLS, CDR2 YYNGEE. As DNA, the CDR3 is TGTGCCAGCAGCGTAGCCCACAGGGACACCGGGGAGCTGTTTTTT. Protein product: CASSVAHRDTGELFF. Together with reference TRBV9 and TRBJ2-2, the CDR3 gives the full variable domain: DSGVTQTPKHLITATGQRVTLRCSPRSGDLSVYWYQQSLDQGLQFLIQYYNGEERAKGNILERFSAQQFPDLHSELNLSSLELGDSALYFCASSVAHRDTGELFFGEGSRLTVL.

This chain joins TRBV9 and TRBJ2-3; maybe TRBD1 (5 bases). Trimming took off 1 base at V and 1 base at J, with 13 bases between the two ends. Germline values: CDR1 SGDLS, CDR2 YYNGEE. The CDR3 sequence is 16 residues long. CDR3 protein: CASSVPPAGRTDTQYF. The DNA of the CDR3 is TGTGCCAGCAGCGTACCCCCCGCAGGGCGCACAGATACGCAGTATTTT. The variable domain in full, with the rest retrieved from reference TRBV9 and TRBJ2-3, is DSGVTQTPKHLITATGQRVTLRCSPRSGDLSVYWYQQSLDQGLQFLIQYYNGEERAKGNILERFSAQQFPDLHSELNLSSLELGDSALYFCASSVPPAGRTDTQYFGPGTRLTVL.

The chain links TRBV28 to TRBJ2-7; TRBD1 aligns across 9 bases. CDR3 length: 14 residues. V lost 5 bases, J lost 7 bases, and 9 bases stayed unmatched. From germline, CDR1 is MDHEN and CDR2 SYDVKM. CDR3 DNA sequence: TGTGCCAGCAGTCCGATGGACAGGGGTTGGGAGCAGTACTTC. Translating it yields CASSPMDRGWEQYF.

The chain uses TRBV19 and TRBJ1-1, with 12 bases identical to TRBD1. Trimming at V came to 5 bases and at J to 10 bases, leaving 8 bases not matched to a gene. Germline loops: CDR1 LNHDA, CDR2 SQIVND (reference sequence). The CDR3 is 14 amino acids. The CDR3: CASSFRDRGPGAFF. CDR3 sequence (DNA): TGTGCCAGTAGTTTCCGGGACAGGGGGCCGGGAGCTTTCTTT.

The J gene is TRBJ1-2, the V gene TRBV19; 7 nucleotides line up with TRBD1. The CDR3 extends over 14 amino acids. Per the germline V gene, CDR1 is LNHDA and CDR2 is SQIVND (reference sequence). Unmatched junction bases numbered 10, after V lost 7 bases and J lost 5 bases. The CDR3 loop reads CASIRGQGDYGYTF. In nucleotides, the CDR3 is TGTGCCAGTATTAGGGGCCAGGGGGATTATGGCTACACCTTC.

This chain links TRBV5-6 with TRBJ2-2; no reliable D call. V was cut by 2 bases and J by 6 bases, with 8 bases left in between. CDR1 is SGHDT, CDR2 YYEEEE, per germline. This CDR3 is 13 amino acids long. The CDR3 region is CASSFVLAGELFF. Written as DNA, the CDR3 is TGTGCCAGCAGCTTCGTTCTCGCCGGGGAGCTGTTTTTT.

The V gene is TRBV19, the J gene TRBJ2-4; 7 bases map to TRBD1. The CDR3 consists of 14 residues. Germline trimming cut 5 bases from V and 4 bases from J; bases unmatched to any gene: 5. Germline CDR1 is LNHDA and CDR2 is SQIVND (reference sequence). The CDR3 nucleotides read TGTGCCAGTAGTCCCCCGGGACAGAAAAACATTCAGTACTTC. Translating gives CASSPPGQKNIQYF.

As DNA, the CDR3 is TGTGCCAGCAGTTCAGGCAGGGCCAACACCGGGGAGCTGTTTTTT. Residues: CASSSGRANTGELFF. The chain employs TRBV6-2 or TRBV6-3 and TRBJ2-2, with D tentatively TRBD1 (5 bases). The CDR3 loop spans 15 amino acids. Trimming shortened V by 4 bases and J by 2 bases, and 11 bases separated the two germline ends. The germline V gene has CDR1 MNHEY and CDR2 SVGEGT.

The rearrangement links TRBV25-1 to TRBJ2-7; the match to TRBD2 covers 9 bases. The CDR3 is 14 residues long. The germline V gene has CDR1 MGHDK and CDR2 SYGVNS. Germline trimming cut 6 bases from V and 5 bases from J; bases unmatched to any gene: 8. CDR3 DNA sequence: TGTGCCAGCAGCGGGGCGGGAGGGCCCGACGAGCAGTACTTC. Amino acid sequence: CASSGAGGPDEQYF.

The CDR3 reads CASSVFGGTPDTQYF. Here the CDR3 DNA reads TGTGCCAGCAGCGTATTCGGGGGGACCCCAGATACGCAGTATTTT. The chain couples TRBV9 to TRBJ2-3; 7 bases map to TRBD2. Germline V gives CDR1 SGDLS, CDR2 YYNGEE. With V trimmed by 1 base and J by 4 bases, 6 bases remained unmatched. The CDR3 runs to 15 residues.

The chain couples TRBV6-5 to TRBJ2-7; possibly TRBD2 for D (6 bases). This CDR3 has 14 amino acids. Germline V gene sequence: CDR1 MNHEY, CDR2 SVGAGI. Trimming took 5 bases from V and 2 from J, leaving 13 bases between them. CDR3: CASSPGRRAYEQYF. CDR3 DNA: TGTGCCAGCAGTCCAGGGAGGAGGGCCTACGAGCAGTACTTC.

Written as DNA, the CDR3 is TGTGCCACCAGTGATAGAGGGACAGGGGTAGGAACGACAGATACGCAGTATTTT. It is translated as CATSDRGTGVGTTDTQYF. The chain is built from TRBV24-1 and TRBJ2-3, with 10 positions matching TRBD1. The CDR3 length is 18 residues. CDR1 and CDR2 from the germline V gene are KGHDR and SFDVKD. J was trimmed by 3 bases and V by 3 bases; bases with no gene match: 11.